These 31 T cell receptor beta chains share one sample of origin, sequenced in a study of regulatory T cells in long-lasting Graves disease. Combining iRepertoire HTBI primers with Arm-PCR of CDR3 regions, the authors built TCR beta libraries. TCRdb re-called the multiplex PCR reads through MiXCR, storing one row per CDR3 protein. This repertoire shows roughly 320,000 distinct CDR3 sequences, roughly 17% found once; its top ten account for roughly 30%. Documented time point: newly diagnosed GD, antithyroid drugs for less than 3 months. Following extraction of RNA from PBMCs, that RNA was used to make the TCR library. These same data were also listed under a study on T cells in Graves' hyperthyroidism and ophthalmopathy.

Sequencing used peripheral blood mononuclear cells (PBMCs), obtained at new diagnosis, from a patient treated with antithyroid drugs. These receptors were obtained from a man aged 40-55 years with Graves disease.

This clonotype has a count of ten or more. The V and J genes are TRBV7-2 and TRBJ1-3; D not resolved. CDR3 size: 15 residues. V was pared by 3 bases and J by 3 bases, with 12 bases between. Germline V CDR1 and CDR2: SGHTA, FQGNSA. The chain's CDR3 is CASSFQSRNGNTIYF. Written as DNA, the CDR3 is TGTGCCAGCAGCTTTCAGTCACGGAATGGAAACACCATATATTTT. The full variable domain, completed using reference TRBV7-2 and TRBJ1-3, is GAGVSQSPSNKVTEKGKDVELRCDPISGHTALYWYRQSLGQGLEFLIYFQGNSAPDKSGLPSDRFSAERTGGSVSTLTIQRTQQEDSAVYLCASSFQSRNGNTIYFGEGSWLTVV.

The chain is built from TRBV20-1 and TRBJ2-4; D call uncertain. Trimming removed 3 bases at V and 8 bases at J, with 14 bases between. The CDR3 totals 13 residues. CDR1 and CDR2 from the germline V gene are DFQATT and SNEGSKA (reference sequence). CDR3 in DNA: TGCAGTGCTAGGCTCCCGGGTTTGGACATTCAGTACTTC. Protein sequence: CSARLPGLDIQYF.

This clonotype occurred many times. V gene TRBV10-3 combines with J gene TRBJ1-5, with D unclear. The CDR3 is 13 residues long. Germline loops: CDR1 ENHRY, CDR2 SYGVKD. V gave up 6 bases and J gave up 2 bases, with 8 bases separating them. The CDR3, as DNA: TGTGCCATCAGGGAGGGCGGCAATCAGCCCCAGCATTTT. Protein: CAIREGGNQPQHF.

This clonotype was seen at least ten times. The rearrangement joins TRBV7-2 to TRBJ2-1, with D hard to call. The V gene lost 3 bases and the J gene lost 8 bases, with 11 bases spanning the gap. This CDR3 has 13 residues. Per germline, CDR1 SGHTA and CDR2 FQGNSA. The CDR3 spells CASSLAPFDEQFF. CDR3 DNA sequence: TGTGCCAGCAGCTTGGCCCCTTTCGATGAGCAGTTCTTC.

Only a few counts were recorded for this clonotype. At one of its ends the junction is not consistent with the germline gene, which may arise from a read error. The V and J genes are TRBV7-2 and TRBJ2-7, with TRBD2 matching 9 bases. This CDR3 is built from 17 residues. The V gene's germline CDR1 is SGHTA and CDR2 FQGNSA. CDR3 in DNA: TGTGTCAGCAGCTTAGTAGTCTCACGAGCGGGGGGATACAAGCAGTACTTC. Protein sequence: CVSSLVVSRAGGYKQYF.

CDR3 nucleotide sequence: TGCAGCGTCATGGGGGGACAGCTGGCAGATACGCAGTATTTT. Translation gives CSVMGGQLADTQYF. The chain is built from TRBV29-1 and TRBJ2-3, with D perhaps TRBD1 (7 bases). Germline CDR1 SQVTM, CDR2 ANQGSEA. V shed 6 bases and J shed 4 bases, with 17 bases lying between them. This CDR3 is built from 14 residues.

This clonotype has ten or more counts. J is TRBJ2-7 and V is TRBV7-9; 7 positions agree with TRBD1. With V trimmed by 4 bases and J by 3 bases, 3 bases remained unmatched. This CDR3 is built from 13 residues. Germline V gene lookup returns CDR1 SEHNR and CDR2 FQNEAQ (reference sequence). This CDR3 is CASSSDRVYEQYF. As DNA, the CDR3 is TGTGCCAGCAGCTCCGACAGGGTCTACGAGCAGTACTTC.

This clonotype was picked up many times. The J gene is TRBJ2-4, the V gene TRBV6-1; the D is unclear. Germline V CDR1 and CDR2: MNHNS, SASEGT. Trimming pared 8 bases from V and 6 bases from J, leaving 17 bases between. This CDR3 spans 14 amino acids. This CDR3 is CASSLRGRVNIQYF. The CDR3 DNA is TGTGCCAGCTCCCTTCGCGGTCGCGTAAACATTCAGTACTTC.

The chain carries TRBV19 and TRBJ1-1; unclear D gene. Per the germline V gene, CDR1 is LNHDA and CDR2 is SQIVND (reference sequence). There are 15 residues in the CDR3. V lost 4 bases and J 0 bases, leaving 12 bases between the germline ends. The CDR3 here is CASSTVGKLNTEAFF. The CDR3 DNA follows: TGTGCCAGTAGTACCGTGGGGAAACTGAACACTGAAGCTTTCTTT. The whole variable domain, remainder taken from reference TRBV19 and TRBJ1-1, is DGGITQSPKYLFRKEGQNVTLSCEQNLNHDAMYWYRQDPGQGLRLIYYSQIVNDFQKGDIAEGYSVSREKKESFPLTVTSAQKNPTAFYLCASSTVGKLNTEAFFGQGTRLTVV.

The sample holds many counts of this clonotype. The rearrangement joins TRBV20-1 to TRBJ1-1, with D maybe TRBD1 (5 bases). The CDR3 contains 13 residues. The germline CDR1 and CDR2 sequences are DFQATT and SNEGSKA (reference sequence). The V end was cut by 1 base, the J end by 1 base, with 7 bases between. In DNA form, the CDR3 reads TGCAGTGCTAGAGTAGACAGGAACACTGAAGCTTTCTTT. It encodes CSARVDRNTEAFF.

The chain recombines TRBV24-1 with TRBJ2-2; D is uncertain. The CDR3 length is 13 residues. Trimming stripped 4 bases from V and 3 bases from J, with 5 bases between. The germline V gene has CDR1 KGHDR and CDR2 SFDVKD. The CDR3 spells CATSDLHTGELFF. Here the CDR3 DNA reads TGTGCCACCAGTGACCTCCACACCGGGGAGCTGTTTTTT.

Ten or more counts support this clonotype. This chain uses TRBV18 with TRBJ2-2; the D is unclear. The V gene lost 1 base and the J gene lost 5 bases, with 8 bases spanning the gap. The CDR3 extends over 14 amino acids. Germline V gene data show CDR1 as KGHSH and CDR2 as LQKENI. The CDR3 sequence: CASSPQGYTGELFF. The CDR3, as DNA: TGTGCCAGCTCACCACAGGGCTATACCGGGGAGCTGTTTTTT.

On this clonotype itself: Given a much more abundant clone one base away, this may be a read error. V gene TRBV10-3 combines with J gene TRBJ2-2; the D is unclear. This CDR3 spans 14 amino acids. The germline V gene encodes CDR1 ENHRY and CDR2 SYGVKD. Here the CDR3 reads CAISKSKNTGELFF. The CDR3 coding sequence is TGTGCCATCAGTAAGTCGAAGAACACCGGGGAGCTGTTTTTT.

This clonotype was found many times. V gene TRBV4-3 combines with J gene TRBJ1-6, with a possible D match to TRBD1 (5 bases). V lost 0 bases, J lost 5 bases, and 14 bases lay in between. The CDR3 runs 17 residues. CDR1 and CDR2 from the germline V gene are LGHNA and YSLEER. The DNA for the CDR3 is TGCGCCAGCAGCCAAGATAGGACACCAACCCATAATTCACCCCTCCACTTT. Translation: CASSQDRTPTHNSPLHF.

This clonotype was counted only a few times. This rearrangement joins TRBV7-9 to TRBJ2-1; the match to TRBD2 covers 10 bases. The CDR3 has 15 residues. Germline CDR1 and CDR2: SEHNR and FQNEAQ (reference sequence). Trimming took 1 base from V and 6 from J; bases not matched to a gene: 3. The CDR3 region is CASSLDSGGPNEQFF. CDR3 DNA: TGTGCCAGCAGCTTAGATAGCGGGGGGCCCAATGAGCAGTTCTTC.

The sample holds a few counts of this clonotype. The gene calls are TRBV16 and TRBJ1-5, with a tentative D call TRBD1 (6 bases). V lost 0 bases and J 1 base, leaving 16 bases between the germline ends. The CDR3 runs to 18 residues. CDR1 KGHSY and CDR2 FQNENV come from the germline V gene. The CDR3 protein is CASSQSRLSRGSNQPQHF. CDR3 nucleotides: TGTGCCAGCAGCCAATCACGGTTAAGCAGGGGAAGCAATCAGCCCCAGCATTTT.

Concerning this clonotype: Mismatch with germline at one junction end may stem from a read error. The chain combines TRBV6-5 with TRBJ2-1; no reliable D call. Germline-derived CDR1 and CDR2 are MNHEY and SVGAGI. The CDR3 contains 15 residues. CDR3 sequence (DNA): TGTGCCAGCAGTTACGTTGTCAGCTCCTACAATGGGCAGTTCTTC. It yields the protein CASSYVVSSYNGQFF.

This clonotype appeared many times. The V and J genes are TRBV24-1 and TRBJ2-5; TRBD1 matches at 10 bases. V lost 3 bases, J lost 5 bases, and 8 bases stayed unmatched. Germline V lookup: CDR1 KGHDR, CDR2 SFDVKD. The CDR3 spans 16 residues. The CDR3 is CATSDTGTGALETQYF. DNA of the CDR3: TGTGCCACCAGTGATACCGGGACAGGGGCGCTCGAGACCCAGTACTTC.

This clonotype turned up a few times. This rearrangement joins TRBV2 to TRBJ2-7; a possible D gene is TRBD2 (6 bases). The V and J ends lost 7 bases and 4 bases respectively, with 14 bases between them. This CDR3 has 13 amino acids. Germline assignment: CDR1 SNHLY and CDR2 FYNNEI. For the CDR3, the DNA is TGTGCCAGCACGGGCGGGGTGACTTACGAGCAGTACTTC. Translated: CASTGGVTYEQYF. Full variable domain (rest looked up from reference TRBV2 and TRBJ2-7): EPEVTQTPSHQVTQMGQEVILRCVPISNHLYFYWYRQILGQKVEFLVSFYNNEISEKSEIFDDQFSVERPDGSNFTLKIRSTKLEDSAMYFCASTGGVTYEQYFGPGTRLTVT.

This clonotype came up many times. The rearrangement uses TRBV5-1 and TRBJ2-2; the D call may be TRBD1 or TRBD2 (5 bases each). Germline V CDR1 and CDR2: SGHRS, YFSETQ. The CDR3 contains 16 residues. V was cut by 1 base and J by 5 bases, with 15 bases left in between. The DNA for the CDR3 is TGCGCCAGCAGCTTGTCTTTCGGGGCAAGGACCGGGGAGCTGTTTTTT. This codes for CASSLSFGARTGELFF.

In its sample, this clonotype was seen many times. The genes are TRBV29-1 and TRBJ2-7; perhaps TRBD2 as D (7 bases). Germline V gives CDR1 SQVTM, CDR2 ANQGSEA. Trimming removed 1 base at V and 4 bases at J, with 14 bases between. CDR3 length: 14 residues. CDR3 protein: CSVEGPGGRYEQYF. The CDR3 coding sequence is TGCAGCGTTGAAGGCCCCGGGGGGCGATACGAGCAGTACTTC.

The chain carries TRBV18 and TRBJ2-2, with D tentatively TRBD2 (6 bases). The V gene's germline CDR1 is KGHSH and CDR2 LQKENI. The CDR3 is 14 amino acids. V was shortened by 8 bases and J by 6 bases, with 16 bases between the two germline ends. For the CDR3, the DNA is TGTGCCAGCAGTTTAAGGGCTAGCGCCGGGGAGCTGTTTTTT. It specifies CASSLRASAGELFF.

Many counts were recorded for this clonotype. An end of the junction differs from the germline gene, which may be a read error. This chain's CDR3 is CASTQTAGATFYGYTF. The CDR3 coding sequence is TGCGCCAGCACCCAAACCGCGGGGGCGACCTTCTATGGCTACACCTTC. This chain uses TRBV4-1 with TRBJ1-2; D possibly corresponds to TRBD1 (6 bases). The CDR3 has 16 amino acids. The V gene's germline CDR1 is MGHRA and CDR2 YSYEKL.

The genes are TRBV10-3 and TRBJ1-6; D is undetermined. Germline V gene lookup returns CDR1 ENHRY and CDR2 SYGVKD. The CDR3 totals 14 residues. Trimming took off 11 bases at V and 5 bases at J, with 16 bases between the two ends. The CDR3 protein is CASRWLQDNSPLHF. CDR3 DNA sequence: TGTGCCTCCCGCTGGCTTCAGGATAATTCACCCCTCCACTTT.

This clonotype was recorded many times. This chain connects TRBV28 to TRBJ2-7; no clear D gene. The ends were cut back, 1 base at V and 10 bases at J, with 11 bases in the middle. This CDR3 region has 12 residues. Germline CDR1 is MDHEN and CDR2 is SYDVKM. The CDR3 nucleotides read TGTGCCAGCAGTTTATTGCGGCGCGAACAGTACTTC. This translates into CASSLLRREQYF.

DNA of the CDR3: TGTGCCAGCAGTTTTAGGCAGCTGAATTCACCCCTCCACTTT. Amino acid sequence: CASSFRQLNSPLHF. V and J are TRBV27 and TRBJ1-6, with D unclear. Trimming cost V 3 bases and J 7 bases, with 10 bases left between them. Looked up from germline, CDR1 is MNHEY and CDR2 is SMNVEV (reference sequence). The CDR3 spans 14 residues.

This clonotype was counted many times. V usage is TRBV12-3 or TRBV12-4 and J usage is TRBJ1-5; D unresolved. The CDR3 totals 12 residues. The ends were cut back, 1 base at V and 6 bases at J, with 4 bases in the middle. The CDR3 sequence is CASSLVFQPQHF. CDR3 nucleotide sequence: TGTGCCAGCAGTTTAGTATTTCAGCCCCAGCATTTT.

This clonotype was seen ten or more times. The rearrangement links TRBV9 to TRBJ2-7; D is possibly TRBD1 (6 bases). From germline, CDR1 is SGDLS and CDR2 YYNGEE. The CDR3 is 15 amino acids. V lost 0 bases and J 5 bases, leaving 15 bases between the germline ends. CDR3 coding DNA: TGTGCCAGCAGCGTAGAAGTCCCCCAGGGGAACGAGCAGTACTTC. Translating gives CASSVEVPQGNEQYF.

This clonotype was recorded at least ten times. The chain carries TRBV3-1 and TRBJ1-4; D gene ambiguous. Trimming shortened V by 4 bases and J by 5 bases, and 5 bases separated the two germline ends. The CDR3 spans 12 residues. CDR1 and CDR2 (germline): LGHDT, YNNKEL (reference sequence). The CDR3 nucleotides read TGTGCCAGCAGCCCAGAGAATGAAAAACTGTTTTTT. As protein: CASSPENEKLFF.

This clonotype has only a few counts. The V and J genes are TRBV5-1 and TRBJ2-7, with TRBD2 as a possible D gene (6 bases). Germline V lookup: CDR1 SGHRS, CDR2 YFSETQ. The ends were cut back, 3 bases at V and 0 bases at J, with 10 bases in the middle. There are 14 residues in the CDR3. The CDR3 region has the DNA TGCGCCAGCAGCTGGGACTTAAACTCCTACGAGCAGTACTTC. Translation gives CASSWDLNSYEQYF.

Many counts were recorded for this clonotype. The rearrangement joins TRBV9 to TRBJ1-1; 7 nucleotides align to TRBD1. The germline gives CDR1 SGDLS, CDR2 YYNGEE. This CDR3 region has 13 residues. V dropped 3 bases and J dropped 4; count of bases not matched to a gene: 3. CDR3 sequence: CASSAQGFTEAFF. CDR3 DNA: TGTGCCAGCAGCGCACAGGGGTTCACTGAAGCTTTCTTT.